This T cell receptor beta chain was obtained from a study of T cell clonotyping in hematopoietic cell transplantation (dated by TCRdb to the early 2020s). In the study overall: Blood from recipients was drawn about 28 days before transplant and again at days 30, 100 and 180 after transplant. A total of approximately 130 blood samples were gathered in the study from 30 to 35 consecutive transplant recipients along with their related donors. Patients were recruited between late 2015 and 2017 and followed until late 2020 or death.

Nuclei Lysis Solution was used to extract genomic DNA from fresh or cryopreserved unfractionated peripheral blood mononuclear cells. As encoded in the germline V gene, CDR1 is SGHDT while CDR2 is YYEEEE. V and J are trimmed by 2 bases and 3 bases, and the gene matches miss 8 bases of the junction. The CDR3 spans 16 residues, from the cysteine through the phenylalanine. Of the read, only the CDR3 DNA is kept; its 48 bases are in frame from base 1. The full study reports these points: Recipient TCR diversity fell after transplant, with pathologically expanded clonotypes rising progressively from day 30 to day 180. The sample size was limited and the cells went unsorted, which meant the CD4 and CD8 repertoire contributions could not be told apart. Broader posttransplant TCR repertoire diversity was predicted by donor and pretransplant recipient Inverse Simpson Index values. Only a small fraction of recipient repertoires overlapped donor repertoires, with over 95% appearing de novo at the given depth.

The immunoSEQ assay, a bias-controlled multiplex PCR using V- and J-specific primers, was used to amplify TCR beta CDR3 regions from genomic DNA. In a second PCR step, a proprietary barcode and Illumina adapter sequences were attached to the CDR3 amplicons. CDR3 libraries were sequenced on an Illumina MiSeq instrument. In the original analysis: Export and quality control were done with immunoSEQ Analyzer 3.0, while downstream analyses used R Bioconductor and Immunarch. Repertoire metrics were calculated using only productive rearrangements within the normalized downsampled data set. Pathologically expanded clonotypes were defined as those larger than 5 templates in the normalized cohort. Repertoire diversity was measured with the Inverse Simpson Index. CMV-specificity analyses were carried out on the non-normalized data set to capture all clonotypes. The table comes from immuneACCESS by way of TCRdb, which keeps in-frame sequences with V and J called. Part of the clones is missing from these tables; in studies checked, under half for an unresolved V gene and the rest for unknown reasons. V and J calls plus clone size are reproduced from that table; the DNA served to infer D and trimming. This sample has 14,000 or so clones in its table, and less than 80% of those were observed once. Over 7.5% of the sample is held by the ten biggest clonotypes.

This clone has just one count. Its antigen has not been determined. There are no base qualities to consult, and no much larger clone falls within one base. This TCR was recovered from a human donor who either received an allogeneic hematopoietic cell transplant for a myeloid malignancy or was a related donor (not recorded which). Some clones in this sample may be carry-over from other donors' samples. The source material was PBMCs. The V and J segments used are TRBV5-6 and TRBJ1-5; TRBD1 matches 7 bases in the middle. The bases read TGTGCCAGCAGCTTTGGGAGAGGGGGCCCCAATCAGCCCCAGCATTTT. The resulting protein is CASSFGRGGPNQPQHF.